Listed here are 27 T cell receptor beta chains from one sample, sequenced in a study of vaccination and CD4 T cells after COVID-19. These TCRs are of unknown antigen specificity. As for treatment: roughly 11-day PBMC culture with coronavirus spike peptide pools or control peptides (ViraFEST assay). It was before the COVID-19 pandemic (2011-2018) that the unexposed donor's CD4+ T cells were collected. Sequenced with the Oncomine TCR Beta short-read assay was DNA taken from cultured CD4+ T cells. A single record per CDR3 protein comes from TCRdb applying MiXCR to the PCR reads. This table holds around 7,600 distinct CDR3 sequences, approximately 51% found once. Sequencing was carried out using CD4+ T cells from blood, cultured in vitro. The receptors shown here come from a human donor in good health.

The chain carries TRBV4-1 and TRBJ2-4; D gene ambiguous. The CDR3 has 12 residues. The V and J ends lost 0 bases and 6 bases respectively, with 3 bases between them. Germline CDR1 MGHRA, CDR2 YSYEKL. CDR3 residues: CASSQDRNIQYF. DNA of the CDR3: TGCGCCAGCAGCCAAGACAGAAACATTCAGTACTTC.

The chain carries TRBV9 and TRBJ2-5; 7 bases agree with TRBD1. The CDR3 is made up of 15 amino acids. Germline V gene data show CDR1 as SGDLS and CDR2 as YYNGEE. The trim removed 0 bases at V and 4 bases at J, leaving 6 bases unmatched. CDR3 DNA: TGTGCCAGCAGCGTAGGAGCAGGGGGAATAGAGACCCAGTACTTC. As protein: CASSVGAGGIETQYF.

This clonotype has just a few counts. The chain carries TRBV7-2 and TRBJ1-1, with a weak D call TRBD1 (6 bases). The CDR3 covers 12 residues. Trimming removed 5 bases from V and 7 bases from J, with 11 bases in between. Germline CDR1 is SGHTA and CDR2 is FQGNSA. In nucleotides, the CDR3 is TGTGCCAGCAGCGTTGGGGGGCTTGAAGCTTTCTTT. It yields the protein CASSVGGLEAFF.

This clonotype was seen only a few times. V usage is TRBV20-1 and J usage is TRBJ1-6; D possibly corresponds to TRBD1 (6 bases). This CDR3 contains 16 residues. CDR1 and CDR2 (germline): DFQATT, SNEGSKA (reference sequence). V lost 1 base, J lost 1 base, and 11 bases lay in between. CDR3 amino acids: CSARVGAGSYNSPLHF. The CDR3 DNA reads as TGCAGTGCTAGAGTGGGGGCCGGGTCCTATAATTCACCCCTCCACTTT.

J is TRBJ2-2 and V is TRBV11-2, with 7 bases fitting TRBD1. The ends lost 11 bases at V and 5 bases at J; junction bases unmatched: 8. The germline gives CDR1 SGHAT, CDR2 FQNNGV. The length of the CDR3 is 13 residues. CDR3 in amino acids: CASRQGVTGELFF. The DNA for the CDR3 is TGTGCCTCCAGACAGGGAGTGACCGGGGAGCTGTTTTTT. Full variable domain (rest looked up from reference TRBV11-2 and TRBJ2-2): EAGVAQSPRYKIIEKRQSVAFWCNPISGHATLYWYQQILGQGPKLLIQFQNNGVVDDSQLPKDRFSAERLKGVDSTLKIQPAKLEDSAVYLCASRQGVTGELFFGEGSRLTVL.

The J gene is TRBJ1-3, the V gene TRBV6-2 or TRBV6-3; possible D gene TRBD1, 6 bases. The CDR3 loop spans 16 amino acids. The V end was cut by 5 bases, the J end by 5 bases, with 19 bases between. CDR1 and CDR2 from the germline V gene are MNHEY and SVGEGT. Here the CDR3 reads CASSATTGSGRNTIYF. CDR3 coding DNA: TGTGCCAGCAGTGCGACGACAGGTTCTGGTCGAAACACCATATATTTT.

The chain recombines TRBV20-1 with TRBJ1-2; D perhaps matches TRBD1 (6 bases). V was pared by 1 base and J by 3 bases, with 15 bases between. The CDR3 sequence is 15 residues long. Germline loops: CDR1 DFQATT, CDR2 SNEGSKA (reference sequence). The CDR3 here is CSARGGANHDYGYTF. CDR3 nucleotides: TGCAGTGCTAGAGGGGGGGCAAACCATGACTATGGCTACACCTTC.

This clonotype appeared a few times. The CDR3 DNA is TGTGCCAGTAGCTCCACCTCGACAGGGACCAATCAGCCCCAGCATTTT. Translated, it gives CASSSTSTGTNQPQHF. The chain couples TRBV19 to TRBJ1-5; 7 bases are shared with TRBD1. Germline-derived CDR1 and CDR2 are LNHDA and SQIVND (reference sequence). The ends lost 6 bases at V and 3 bases at J; junction bases unmatched: 11. This CDR3 spans 16 amino acids.

This clonotype was observed a few times. The V gene is TRBV7-2, the J gene TRBJ1-1; no clear D gene. V was cut by 3 bases and J by 5 bases, with 7 bases left in between. The CDR3 extends over 12 amino acids. Germline loops: CDR1 SGHTA, CDR2 FQGNSA. The CDR3 loop reads CASSFGRTEAFF. CDR3 coding DNA: TGTGCCAGCAGCTTCGGTCGGACTGAAGCTTTCTTT.

The chain has TRBV6-1 and TRBJ1-1; 8 bases align to TRBD1. V was clipped by 11 bases and J by 4 bases; unmatched bases: 3. The CDR3 covers 11 residues. CDR1 and CDR2 from the germline V gene are MNHNS and SASEGT. CDR3 protein: CAATGGTEAFF. Written as DNA, the CDR3 is TGTGCCGCCACAGGGGGCACTGAAGCTTTCTTT.

The chain employs TRBV12-3 or TRBV12-4 and TRBJ2-3, with D possibly being TRBD2 (6 bases). This CDR3 has 15 amino acids. Trimming stripped 1 base from V and 1 base from J, with 9 bases between. CDR3 region: CASSLGDFRTDTQYF. In nucleotides, the CDR3 is TGTGCCAGCAGTTTAGGGGACTTTCGCACAGATACGCAGTATTTT.

V gene TRBV5-1 combines with J gene TRBJ2-7; D is unclear. CDR3 length: 14 amino acids. Germline-derived CDR1 and CDR2 are SGHRS and YFSETQ. The V and J ends lost 0 bases and 4 bases respectively, with 11 bases between them. In nucleotides, the CDR3 is TGCGCCAGCAGCTTGGACTCACCCCCTTACGAGCAGTACTTC. It is translated as CASSLDSPPYEQYF.

This clonotype is medium-sized (0.01 to 0.1%) within its sample. The chain uses TRBV28 and TRBJ1-6, with D unresolved. The CDR3 spans 14 residues. Germline assignment: CDR1 MDHEN and CDR2 SYDVKM. V lost 2 bases and J 5 bases, leaving 7 bases between the germline ends. The CDR3, as DNA: TGTGCCAGCAGTTTAAGGGCAAATAATTCACCCCTCCACTTT. Translated, it gives CASSLRANNSPLHF.

The V and J genes are TRBV7-6 and TRBJ2-7; no reliable D call. With 6 bases removed from V and 4 bases from J, the gap between germline ends came to 13 bases. In germline, CDR1 is SGHVS, CDR2 FNYEAQ. The CDR3 consists of 13 residues. CDR3 amino acids: CASSPLSSYEQYF. The CDR3 region has the DNA TGTGCCAGCAGTCCTCTGTCCAGTTACGAGCAGTACTTC.

This clonotype was detected a few times. This chain uses TRBV12-3 or TRBV12-4 with TRBJ1-6; maybe TRBD1 (6 bases). The CDR3 spans 13 residues. V was trimmed by 6 bases and J by 7 bases, leaving 10 bases between them. CDR3 sequence (DNA): TGTGCCAGCAGGGGACAAGAAAATTCACCCCTCCACTTT. Translating gives CASRGQENSPLHF.

CDR3 nucleotide sequence: TGCGCCAGCAGCCAAGACAGTGCGAATCAGCCCCAGCATTTT. It yields the protein CASSQDSANQPQHF. This chain uses TRBV4-3 with TRBJ1-5; D remains ambiguous. Germline V gene lookup returns CDR1 LGHNA and CDR2 YSLEER. V was cut by 0 bases and J by 4 bases, with 7 bases left in between. There are 14 residues in the CDR3.

The chain links TRBV5-1 to TRBJ1-1, with 11 bases fitting TRBD1. Trimming removed 3 bases from V and 4 bases from J; junction bases left unmatched: 5. Germline V gives CDR1 SGHRS, CDR2 YFSETQ. The CDR3 covers 15 residues. The CDR3 DNA reads TGCGCCAGCAGCTCGCAGGGACAGGGGGTCACTGAAGCTTTCTTT. It encodes CASSSQGQGVTEAFF.

The chain recombines TRBV20-1 with TRBJ2-3; D gene ambiguous. Germline V CDR1 and CDR2: DFQATT, SNEGSKA (reference sequence). CDR3 size: 12 residues. V lost 3 bases and J lost 5, with 9 bases in between. CDR3 coding DNA: TGCAGTGCTAGCCCCGTGATAGATACGCAGTATTTT. Its translation is CSASPVIDTQYF.

This rearrangement joins TRBV10-3 to TRBJ1-3; 8 positions agree with TRBD1. This CDR3 comprises 13 residues. Germline assignment: CDR1 ENHRY and CDR2 SYGVKD. V was pared by 11 bases and J by 0 bases, with 3 bases of the junction left unmatched. CDR3 protein: CAHRGASGNTIYF. For the CDR3, the DNA is TGTGCCCACAGGGGGGCCTCTGGAAACACCATATATTTT.

This clonotype was seen a few times. CDR3 nucleotides: TGCGCCAGCAGCGACCCCGTTCTACGTGATACGCAGTATTTT. Encoded protein: CASSDPVLRDTQYF. This chain links TRBV10-2 with TRBJ2-3; D remains ambiguous. The CDR3 has 14 residues. CDR1 WSHSY and CDR2 SAAADI come from the germline V gene. Trimming stripped 6 bases from V and 6 bases from J, with 16 bases between.

The gene calls are TRBV7-2 and TRBJ2-2, with D unclear. The CDR3 is 14 amino acids. Germline V lookup: CDR1 SGHTA, CDR2 FQGNSA. V was pared by 1 base and J by 3 bases, with 6 bases between. The CDR3 DNA sequence: TGTGCCAGCAGCTTAGAAGTGTACACCGGGGAGCTGTTTTTT. This sequence encodes CASSLEVYTGELFF.

The V call is TRBV6-5, the J call TRBJ2-1; 9 bases match TRBD1. Germline V CDR1 and CDR2: MNHEY, SVGAGI. The CDR3 is made up of 18 amino acids. Trimming cost V 2 bases and J 6 bases; bases outside gene matches: 14. Here the CDR3 reads CASSYNDRGLGAVNEQFF. The CDR3 bases are TGTGCCAGCAGTTACAACGACAGGGGGTTAGGGGCTGTCAATGAGCAGTTCTTC.

In DNA, the CDR3 is TGCGCCAGCAGCTTGGGGGACAGGGCCCCTGAGACCCAGTACTTC. This codes for CASSLGDRAPETQYF. This sequence joins TRBV5-1 and TRBJ2-5, with TRBD1 matching 9 bases. With V trimmed by 0 bases and J by 5 bases, 5 bases remained unmatched. CDR1 and CDR2 from the germline V gene are SGHRS and YFSETQ. The CDR3 totals 15 residues.

By share, this clonotype counts as large (0.1 to 1%). The chain recombines TRBV10-3 with TRBJ2-7; the D is unclear. The CDR3 runs 12 residues. Germline lookup yields CDR1 ENHRY and CDR2 SYGVKD. V lost 4 bases, J lost 3 bases, and 7 bases lay in between. The CDR3 protein is CAISGQYYEQYF. The CDR3 DNA follows: TGTGCCATCAGTGGTCAGTACTACGAGCAGTACTTC.

The chain links TRBV5-5 to TRBJ1-6; D is possibly TRBD1 (5 bases). Trimming removed 0 bases from V and 7 bases from J, with 14 bases in between. This CDR3 contains 16 residues. Germline V lookup: CDR1 SGHKS, CDR2 YYEKEE (reference sequence). The DNA of the CDR3 is TGTGCCAGCAGCTTGGCCGGGGGGAATTCGAATTCACCCCTCCACTTT. This gives the protein CASSLAGGNSNSPLHF.

The rearrangement links TRBV7-2 to TRBJ1-2; D unclear. Germline CDR1 SGHTA, CDR2 FQGNSA. V gave up 1 base and J gave up 4 bases, with 10 bases separating them. The CDR3 has 14 amino acids. The CDR3 loop reads CASSLGRMGYGYTF. For the CDR3, the DNA is TGTGCCAGCAGCTTAGGCAGGATGGGCTATGGCTACACCTTC.

This chain links TRBV27 with TRBJ2-3; the match to TRBD2 covers 10 bases. Germline V gene data show CDR1 as MNHEY and CDR2 as SMNVEV (reference sequence). V gave up 5 bases and J gave up 3 bases; unmatched junction bases: 5. The length of the CDR3 is 15 residues. The DNA for the CDR3 is TGTGCCAGCAGTACCAGCGGGGGGGCGACAGATACGCAGTATTTT. It translates to CASSTSGGATDTQYF.